This T cell receptor (beta chain) was identified in a study of CD8 T cells in ankylosing spondylitis. Germline CDR1 SQVTM, CDR2 ANQGSEA. CDR3 length: 15 amino acids. Trimming removed 1 base from V and 0 bases from J, with 11 bases in between. General observations from the study: In peripheral blood, disease-linked CD8+ clones occurred at relatively low frequencies.

Turning to this clonotype: What it binds is unknown.

TCRdb called the 5' RACE reads again in MiXCR, with one record for every CDR3 protein. The sample lists under 250,000 distinct CDR3 sequences, about 26% seen once, with under 7% in the top ten. The sequence derives from a male donor with ankylosing spondylitis or in good health (not recorded which). This sequence joins TRBV29-1 and TRBJ2-3, with D perhaps matching TRBD1 or TRBD2 (5 bases each). Sample: blood, either unsorted or a sorted T cell fraction (not recorded which). The DNA of the CDR3 is TGCAGCGTTGAAGCCGGGACCTTGAGCACAGATACGCAGTATTTT. Its translation: CSVEAGTLSTDTQYF.